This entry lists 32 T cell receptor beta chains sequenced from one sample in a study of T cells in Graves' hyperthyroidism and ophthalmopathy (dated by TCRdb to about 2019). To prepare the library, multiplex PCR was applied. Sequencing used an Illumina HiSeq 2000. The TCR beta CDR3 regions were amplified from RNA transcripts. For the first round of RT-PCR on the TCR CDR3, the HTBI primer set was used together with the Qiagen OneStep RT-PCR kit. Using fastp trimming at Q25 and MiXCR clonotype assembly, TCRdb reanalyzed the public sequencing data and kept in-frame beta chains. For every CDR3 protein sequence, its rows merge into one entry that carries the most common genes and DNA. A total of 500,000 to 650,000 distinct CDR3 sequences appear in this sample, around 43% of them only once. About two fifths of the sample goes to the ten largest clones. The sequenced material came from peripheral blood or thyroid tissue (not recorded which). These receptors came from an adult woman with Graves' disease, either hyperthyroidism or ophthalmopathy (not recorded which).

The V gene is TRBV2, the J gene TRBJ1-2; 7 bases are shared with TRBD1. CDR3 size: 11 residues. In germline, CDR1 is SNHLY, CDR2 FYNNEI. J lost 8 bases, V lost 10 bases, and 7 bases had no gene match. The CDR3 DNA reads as TGTGCCATCACAAGGGGGCACGGCTACACCTTC. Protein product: CAITRGHGYTF.

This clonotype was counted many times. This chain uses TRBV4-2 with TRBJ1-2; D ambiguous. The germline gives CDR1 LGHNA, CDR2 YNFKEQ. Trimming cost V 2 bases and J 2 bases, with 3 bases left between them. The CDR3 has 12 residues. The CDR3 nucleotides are TGTGCCAGCAGCCAAATGAACTATGGCTACACCTTC. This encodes CASSQMNYGYTF.

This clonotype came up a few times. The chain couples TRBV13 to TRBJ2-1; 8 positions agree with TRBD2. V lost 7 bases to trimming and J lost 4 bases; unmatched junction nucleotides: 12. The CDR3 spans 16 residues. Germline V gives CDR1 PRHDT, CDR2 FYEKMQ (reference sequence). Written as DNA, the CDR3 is TGTGCCAGCACCATAGTAGGCGGGAGGATTTACAATGAGCAGTTCTTC. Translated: CASTIVGGRIYNEQFF.

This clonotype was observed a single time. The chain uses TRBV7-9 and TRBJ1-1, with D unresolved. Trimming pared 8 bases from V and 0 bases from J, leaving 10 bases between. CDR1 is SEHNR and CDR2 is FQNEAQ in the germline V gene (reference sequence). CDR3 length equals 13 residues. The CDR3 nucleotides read TGTGCCAGCGCCAAACAAGTGAACACTGAAGCTTTCTTT. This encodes CASAKQVNTEAFF.

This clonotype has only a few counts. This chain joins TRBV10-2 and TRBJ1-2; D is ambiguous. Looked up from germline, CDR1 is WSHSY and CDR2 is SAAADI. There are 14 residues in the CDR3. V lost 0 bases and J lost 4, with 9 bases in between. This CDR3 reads CASSESGFTYGYTF. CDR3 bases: TGCGCCAGCAGTGAGTCAGGATTTACCTATGGCTACACCTTC.

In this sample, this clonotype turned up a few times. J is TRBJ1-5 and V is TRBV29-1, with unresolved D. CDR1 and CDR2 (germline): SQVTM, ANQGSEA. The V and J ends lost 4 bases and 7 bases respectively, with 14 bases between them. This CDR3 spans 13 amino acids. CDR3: CSVGFDGRQPQHF. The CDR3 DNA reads TGCAGCGTTGGGTTCGACGGTAGGCAGCCCCAGCATTTT.

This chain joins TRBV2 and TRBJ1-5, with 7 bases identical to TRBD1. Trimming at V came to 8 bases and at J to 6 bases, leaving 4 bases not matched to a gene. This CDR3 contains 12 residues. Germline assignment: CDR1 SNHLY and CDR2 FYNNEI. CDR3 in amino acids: CASETGSQPQHF. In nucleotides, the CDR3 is TGTGCCAGCGAGACAGGGAGTCAGCCCCAGCATTTT.

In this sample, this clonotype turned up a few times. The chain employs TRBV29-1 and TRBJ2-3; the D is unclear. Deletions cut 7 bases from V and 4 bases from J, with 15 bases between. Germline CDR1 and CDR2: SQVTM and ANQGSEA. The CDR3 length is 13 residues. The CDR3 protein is CSGMLGSADTQYF. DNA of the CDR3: TGCAGCGGGATGCTGGGAAGCGCAGATACGCAGTATTTT.

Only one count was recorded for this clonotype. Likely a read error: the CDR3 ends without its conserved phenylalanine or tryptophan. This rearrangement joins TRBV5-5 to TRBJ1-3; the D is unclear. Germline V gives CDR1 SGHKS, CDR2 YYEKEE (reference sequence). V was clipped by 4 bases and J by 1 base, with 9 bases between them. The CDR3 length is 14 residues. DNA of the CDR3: TGTGCCAGCAGCCCGACGGTATCTGGAAACACCATATATTCT. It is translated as CASSPTVSGNTIYS.

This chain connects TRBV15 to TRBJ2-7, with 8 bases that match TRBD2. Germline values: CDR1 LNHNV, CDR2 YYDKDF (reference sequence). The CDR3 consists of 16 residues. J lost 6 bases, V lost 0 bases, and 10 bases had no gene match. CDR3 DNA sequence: TGTGCCACCAGCAGAGACGTGGGGACTAGGGGCTCCGAGCAGTACTTC. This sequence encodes CATSRDVGTRGSEQYF.

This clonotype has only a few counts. The CDR3 nucleotides read TGTGCCAGCAGGCCTCTGCCCGGGACAGGGGACCACGAGCAGTACTTC. Translated, it gives CASRPLPGTGDHEQYF. The chain carries TRBV7-9 and TRBJ2-7; 10 bases are a match to TRBD1. The ends lost 6 bases at V and 5 bases at J; junction bases unmatched: 13. This CDR3 is 16 amino acids long. The germline CDR1 and CDR2 sequences are SEHNR and FQNEAQ (reference sequence).

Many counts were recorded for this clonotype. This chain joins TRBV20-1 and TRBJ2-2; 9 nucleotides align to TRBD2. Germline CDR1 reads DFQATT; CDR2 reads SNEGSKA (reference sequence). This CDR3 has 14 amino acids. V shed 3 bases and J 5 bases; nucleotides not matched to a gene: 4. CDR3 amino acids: CSARFAGGTGELFF. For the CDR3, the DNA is TGCAGTGCTAGGTTTGCGGGAGGGACCGGGGAGCTGTTTTTT.

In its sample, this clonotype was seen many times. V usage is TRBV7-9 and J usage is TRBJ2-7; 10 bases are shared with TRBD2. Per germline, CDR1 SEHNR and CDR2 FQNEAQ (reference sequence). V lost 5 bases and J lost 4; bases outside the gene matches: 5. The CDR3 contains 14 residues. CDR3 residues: CASSRLAGSYEQYF. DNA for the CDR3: TGTGCCAGCAGCCGACTAGCGGGCTCATACGAGCAGTACTTC.

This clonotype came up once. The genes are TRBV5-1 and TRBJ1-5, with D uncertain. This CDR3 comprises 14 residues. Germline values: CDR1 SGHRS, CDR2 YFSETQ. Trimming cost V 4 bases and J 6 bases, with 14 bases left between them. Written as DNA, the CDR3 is TGCGCCAGCAGCCCGACCGCCGCGGGTCAGCCCCAGCATTTT. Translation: CASSPTAAGQPQHF.

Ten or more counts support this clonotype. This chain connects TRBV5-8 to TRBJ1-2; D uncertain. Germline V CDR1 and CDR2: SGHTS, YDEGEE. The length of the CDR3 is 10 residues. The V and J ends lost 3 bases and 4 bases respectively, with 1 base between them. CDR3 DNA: TGTGCCAGCAGCTCCTATGGCTACACCTTC. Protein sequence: CASSSYGYTF.

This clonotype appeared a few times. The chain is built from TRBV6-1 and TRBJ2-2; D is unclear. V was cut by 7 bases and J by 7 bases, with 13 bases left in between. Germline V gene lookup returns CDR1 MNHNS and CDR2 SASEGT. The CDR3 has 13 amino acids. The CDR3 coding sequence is TGTGCCAGCATTGAGGTTGTGAGCGGGGAGCTGTTTTTT. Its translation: CASIEVVSGELFF.

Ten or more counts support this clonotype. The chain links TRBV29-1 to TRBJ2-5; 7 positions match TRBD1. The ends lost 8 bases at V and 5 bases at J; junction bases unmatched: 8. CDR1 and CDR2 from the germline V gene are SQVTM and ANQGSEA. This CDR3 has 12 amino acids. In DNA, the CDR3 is TGCAGCTCCCGGACAGGATTGGAGACCCAGTACTTC. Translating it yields CSSRTGLETQYF. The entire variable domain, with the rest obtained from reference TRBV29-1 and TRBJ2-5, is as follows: SAVISQKPSRDICQRGTSLTIQCQVDSQVTMMFWYRQQPGQSLTLIATANQGSEATYESGFVIDKFPISRPNLTFSTLTVSNMSPEDSSIYLCSSRTGLETQYFGPGTRLLVL.

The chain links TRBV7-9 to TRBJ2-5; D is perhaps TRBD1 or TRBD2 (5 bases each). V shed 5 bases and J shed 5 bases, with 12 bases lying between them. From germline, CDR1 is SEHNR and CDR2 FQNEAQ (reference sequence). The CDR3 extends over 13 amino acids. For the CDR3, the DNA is TGTGCCAGCAGCACCGGGACGACGGAGACCCAGTACTTC. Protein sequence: CASSTGTTETQYF.

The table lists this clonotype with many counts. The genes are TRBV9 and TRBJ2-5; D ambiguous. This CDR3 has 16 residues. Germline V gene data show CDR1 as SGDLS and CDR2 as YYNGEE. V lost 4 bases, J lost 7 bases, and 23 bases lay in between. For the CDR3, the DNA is TGTGCCAGCAGCCCGACGATGTTTCCCCCTACCGGGACCCAGTACTTC. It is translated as CASSPTMFPPTGTQYF.

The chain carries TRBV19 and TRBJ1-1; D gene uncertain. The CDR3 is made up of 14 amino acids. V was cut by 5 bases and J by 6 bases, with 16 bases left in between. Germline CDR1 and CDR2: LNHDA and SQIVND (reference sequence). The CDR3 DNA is TGTGCCAGTAGTCGTGCCGGTGGTCTTGCTGAAGCTTTCTTT. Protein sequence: CASSRAGGLAEAFF.

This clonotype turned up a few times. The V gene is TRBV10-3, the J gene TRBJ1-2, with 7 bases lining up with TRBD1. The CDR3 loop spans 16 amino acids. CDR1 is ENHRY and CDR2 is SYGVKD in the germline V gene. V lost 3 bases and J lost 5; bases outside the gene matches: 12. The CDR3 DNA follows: TGTGCCATCAGTGATACCGGGACAGCCAACTTTTATGGCTACACCTTC. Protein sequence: CAISDTGTANFYGYTF.

CDR3 sequence reads: CAIRKTPDTEAFF. As DNA, the CDR3 is TGTGCCATCAGGAAGACACCGGATACTGAAGCTTTCTTT. V is TRBV10-3 and J is TRBJ1-1; D gene ambiguous. V shed 6 bases and J shed 5 bases, with 13 bases lying between them. The germline V gene encodes CDR1 ENHRY and CDR2 SYGVKD. This CDR3 is 13 amino acids long.

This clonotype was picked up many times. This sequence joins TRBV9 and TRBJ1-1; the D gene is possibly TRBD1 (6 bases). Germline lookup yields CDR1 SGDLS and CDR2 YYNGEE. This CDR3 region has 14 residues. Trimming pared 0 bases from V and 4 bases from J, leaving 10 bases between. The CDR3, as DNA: TGTGCCAGCAGCGTAGGGGGGGCAGTCACTGAAGCTTTCTTT. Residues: CASSVGGAVTEAFF. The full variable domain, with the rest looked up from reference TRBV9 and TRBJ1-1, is DSGVTQTPKHLITATGQRVTLRCSPRSGDLSVYWYQQSLDQGLQFLIQYYNGEERAKGNILERFSAQQFPDLHSELNLSSLELGDSALYFCASSVGGAVTEAFFGQGTRLTVV.

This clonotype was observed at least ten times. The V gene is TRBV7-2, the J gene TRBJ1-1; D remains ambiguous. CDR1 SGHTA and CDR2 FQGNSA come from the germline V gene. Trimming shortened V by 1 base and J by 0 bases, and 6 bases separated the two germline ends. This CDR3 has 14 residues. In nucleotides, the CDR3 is TGTGCCAGCAGCTTAGTATGGGTGAACACTGAAGCTTTCTTT. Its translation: CASSLVWVNTEAFF. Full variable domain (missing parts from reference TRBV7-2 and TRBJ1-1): GAGVSQSPSNKVTEKGKDVELRCDPISGHTALYWYRQSLGQGLEFLIYFQGNSAPDKSGLPSDRFSAERTGGSVSTLTIQRTQQEDSAVYLCASSLVWVNTEAFFGQGTRLTVV.

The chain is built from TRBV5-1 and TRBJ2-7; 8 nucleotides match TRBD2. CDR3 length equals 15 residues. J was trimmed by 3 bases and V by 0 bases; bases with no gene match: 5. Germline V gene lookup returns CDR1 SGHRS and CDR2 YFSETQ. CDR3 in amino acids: CASSLAASGHYEQYF. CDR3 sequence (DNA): TGCGCCAGCAGCTTGGCGGCTAGCGGGCACTACGAGCAGTACTTC.

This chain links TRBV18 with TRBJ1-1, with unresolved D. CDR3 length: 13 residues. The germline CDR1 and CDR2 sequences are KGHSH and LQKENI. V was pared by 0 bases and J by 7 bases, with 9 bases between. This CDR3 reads CASSPPSVGEAFF. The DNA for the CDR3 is TGTGCCAGCTCACCACCGAGTGTGGGTGAAGCTTTCTTT.

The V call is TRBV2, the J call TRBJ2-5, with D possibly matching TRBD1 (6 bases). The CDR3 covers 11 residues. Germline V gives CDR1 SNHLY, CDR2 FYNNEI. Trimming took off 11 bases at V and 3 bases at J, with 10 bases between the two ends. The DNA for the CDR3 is TGTGCCCAGGGACACAAAGAGACCCAGTACTTC. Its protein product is CAQGHKETQYF. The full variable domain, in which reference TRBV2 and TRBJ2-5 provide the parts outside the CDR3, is EPEVTQTPSHQVTQMGQEVILRCVPISNHLYFYWYRQILGQKVEFLVSFYNNEISEKSEIFDDQFSVERPDGSNFTLKIRSTKLEDSAMYFCAQGHKETQYFGPGTRLLVL.

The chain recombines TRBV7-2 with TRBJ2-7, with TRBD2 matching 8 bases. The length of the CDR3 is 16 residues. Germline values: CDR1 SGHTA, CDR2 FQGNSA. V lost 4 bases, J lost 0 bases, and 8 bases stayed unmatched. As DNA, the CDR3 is TGTGCCAGCAGCTCGATTAGCGGGGAGCTCTCCTACGAGCAGTACTTC. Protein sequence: CASSSISGELSYEQYF.

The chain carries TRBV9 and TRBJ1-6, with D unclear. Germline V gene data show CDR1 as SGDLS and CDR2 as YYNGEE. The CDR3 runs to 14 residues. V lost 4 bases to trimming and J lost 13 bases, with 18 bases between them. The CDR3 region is CASSLGTTWEPLHF. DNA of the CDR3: TGTGCCAGCAGCCTAGGCACGACGTGGGAGCCCCTCCACTTT.

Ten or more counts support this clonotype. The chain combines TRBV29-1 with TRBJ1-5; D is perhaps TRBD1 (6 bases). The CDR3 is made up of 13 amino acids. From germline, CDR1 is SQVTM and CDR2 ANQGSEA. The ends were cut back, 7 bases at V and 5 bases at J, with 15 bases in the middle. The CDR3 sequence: CSAGTGTHQPQHF. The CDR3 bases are TGCAGCGCTGGAACCGGGACACATCAGCCCCAGCATTTT.

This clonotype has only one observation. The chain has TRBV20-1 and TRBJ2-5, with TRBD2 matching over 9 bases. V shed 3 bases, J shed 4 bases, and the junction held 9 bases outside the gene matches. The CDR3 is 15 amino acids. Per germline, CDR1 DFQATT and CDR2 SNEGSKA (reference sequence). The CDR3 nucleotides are TGCAGTGCTAGCCGGACTAGCGTACTTGGAGAGACCCAGTACTTC. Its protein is CSASRTSVLGETQYF.

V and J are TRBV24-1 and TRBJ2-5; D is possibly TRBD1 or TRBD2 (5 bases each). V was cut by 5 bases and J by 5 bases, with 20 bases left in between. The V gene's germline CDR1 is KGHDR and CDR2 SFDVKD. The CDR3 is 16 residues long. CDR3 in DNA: TGTGCCACCAGTGCTAGAACCGGGACCCCTCGGGAGACCCAGTACTTC. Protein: CATSARTGTPRETQYF.